The 13 T cell receptor beta chains in this list originate from one sample, sequenced in a study of Tregs in tolerant kidney transplant recipients. Some clones are missing from TCRdb's copy, which holds only in-frame ones; the method was immunoSEQ multiplex PCR. The sample carries around 6,000 clones, roughly 90% recorded once. Antigens for these TCRs are unknown. The specimen comprised Tregs from blood cultured with allogeneic cells, sampled before the transplant. These receptors all come from a human patient who received a combined kidney and bone marrow transplant.

The J gene is TRBJ1-3, the V gene TRBV5-1, with D possibly being TRBD1 (5 bases). The germline V and J ends were trimmed by 7 bases and 9 bases, with 17 bases remaining between them. The length of the CDR3 is 13 residues. The germline V gene encodes CDR1 SGHRS and CDR2 YFSETQ. The CDR3 spells CASRGLGGATIYF. The CDR3 DNA follows: TGCGCCAGCCGGGGGTTGGGAGGCGCCACCATATATTTT.

The rearrangement uses TRBV11-2 and TRBJ2-2; either TRBD1 or TRBD2 may fit D (6 bases each). The CDR3 is made up of 15 amino acids. Trimming removed 5 bases from V and 4 bases from J, with 14 bases in between. In germline, CDR1 is SGHAT, CDR2 FQNNGV. The CDR3 sequence is CASSETGAPTGELFF. CDR3 DNA sequence: TGTGCCAGCAGCGAGACGGGGGCTCCCACCGGGGAGCTGTTTTTT.

The J gene is TRBJ1-2, the V gene TRBV7-9; TRBD1 is a possible D gene (5 bases). CDR1 is SEHNR and CDR2 is FQNEAQ in the germline V gene (reference sequence). The CDR3 has 12 residues. V lost 5 bases and J lost 7, with 11 bases in between. In DNA form, the CDR3 reads TGTGCCAGCAGCCTACAGGAAAGTGGCTACACCTTC. It codes for CASSLQESGYTF. Full variable domain (remainder filled in from reference TRBV7-9 and TRBJ1-2): DTGVSQNPRHKITKRGQNVTFRCDPISEHNRLYWYRQTLGQGPEFLTYFQNEAQLEKSRLLSDRFSAERPKGSFSTLEIQRTEQGDSAMYLCASSLQESGYTFGSGTRLTVV.

The V and J genes are TRBV7-2 and TRBJ1-3, with D unresolved. V lost 0 bases, J lost 0 bases, and 6 bases lay in between. Germline CDR1 is SGHTA and CDR2 is FQGNSA. The CDR3 contains 15 residues. CDR3 nucleotides: TGTGCCAGCAGCTTAGCCCACAACTCTGGAAACACCATATATTTT. Amino acid sequence: CASSLAHNSGNTIYF.

This chain joins TRBV27 and TRBJ1-2; D is perhaps TRBD1 (6 bases). The CDR3 is 13 amino acids. Trimming removed 6 bases at V and 2 bases at J, with 10 bases between. In germline, CDR1 is MNHEY, CDR2 SMNVEV (reference sequence). CDR3 DNA: TGTGCCAGCAGCCGTGACAGGAACTATGGCTACACCTTC. Residues: CASSRDRNYGYTF.

This chain connects TRBV7-2 to TRBJ2-7; TRBD1 or TRBD2 may be the D gene (5 bases each). CDR3 length: 14 amino acids. With 1 base removed from V and 9 bases from J, the gap between germline ends came to 16 bases. Looked up from germline, CDR1 is SGHTA and CDR2 is FQGNSA. This chain's CDR3 is CASSLVTRPRGQYF. Here the CDR3 DNA reads TGTGCCAGCAGCTTAGTGACTCGACCGAGGGGGCAGTACTTC.

The J gene is TRBJ1-1, the V gene TRBV7-9; 8 nucleotides line up with TRBD1. This CDR3 is built from 14 residues. J lost 1 base, V lost 2 bases, and 0 bases had no gene match. Germline V gene sequence: CDR1 SEHNR, CDR2 FQNEAQ (reference sequence). CDR3: CASSLQGANTEAFF. The CDR3 DNA sequence: TGTGCCAGCAGCTTACAGGGGGCGAACACTGAAGCTTTCTTT. Full variable domain (rest looked up from reference TRBV7-9 and TRBJ1-1): DTGVSQNPRHKITKRGQNVTFRCDPISEHNRLYWYRQTLGQGPEFLTYFQNEAQLEKSRLLSDRFSAERPKGSFSTLEIQRTEQGDSAMYLCASSLQGANTEAFFGQGTRLTVV.

The chain couples TRBV13 to TRBJ2-5; TRBD1 matches 7 bases. This CDR3 has 14 residues. Germline V gene data show CDR1 as PRHDT and CDR2 as FYEKMQ (reference sequence). V trimming: 5 bases; J trimming: 5 bases; junction bases outside the gene matches: 8. The CDR3 loop is CASSRRQGRETQYF. In DNA, the CDR3 is TGTGCCAGCAGCCGACGACAGGGCAGGGAGACCCAGTACTTC.

The rearrangement links TRBV7-9 to TRBJ2-2; perhaps TRBD2 as D (5 bases). The V end lost 3 bases, the J end lost 0 bases, and 14 bases lay between the germline ends. The CDR3 length is 17 residues. CDR1 SEHNR and CDR2 FQNEAQ come from the germline V gene (reference sequence). The CDR3 loop is CASSLLYRGANTGELFF. CDR3 DNA sequence: TGTGCCAGCAGCTTGTTATACCGGGGAGCGAACACCGGGGAGCTGTTTTTT.

The genes are TRBV9 and TRBJ2-5; 10 bases fit TRBD2. The germline CDR1 and CDR2 sequences are SGDLS and YYNGEE. The ends lost 4 bases at V and 7 bases at J; junction bases unmatched: 10. There are 15 residues in the CDR3. The CDR3 region is CASSLLSGGVGTQYF. CDR3 coding DNA: TGTGCCAGCAGCCTACTAAGCGGGGGGGTCGGGACCCAGTACTTC.

This clone was observed a single time. The chain couples TRBV7-9 to TRBJ2-7; D ambiguous. Trimming left V 1 base short and J 3 bases short, with 10 bases between. The CDR3 consists of 14 residues. In germline, CDR1 is SEHNR, CDR2 FQNEAQ (reference sequence). CDR3 in DNA: TGTGCCAGCAGCTTAGGGACGGTATTCTACGAGCAGTACTTC. Protein: CASSLGTVFYEQYF.

The chain joins TRBV6-5 to TRBJ2-1, with 13 nucleotides matching TRBD2. The V gene end was trimmed by 6 bases and the J gene end by 7 bases; junction bases not matched to a gene: 6. The CDR3 is made up of 15 amino acids. Germline V gene data show CDR1 as MNHEY and CDR2 as SVGAGI. In DNA form, the CDR3 reads TGTGCCAGCAGGCTACTAGCGGGGGGGCGGAATGAGCAGTTCTTC. Its protein product is CASRLLAGGRNEQFF.

This rearrangement joins TRBV7-2 to TRBJ2-3; 9 bases are shared with TRBD1. The J segment lost 1 base and the V segment lost 6 bases, leaving 5 bases of the junction unmatched. Germline V lookup: CDR1 SGHTA, CDR2 FQGNSA. There are 15 residues in the CDR3. The CDR3 nucleotides are TGTGCCAGCAGTGGGGGACAGGGCGGCACAGATACGCAGTATTTT. It is translated as CASSGGQGGTDTQYF.